This T cell receptor beta chain was recovered during a study of radiotherapy plus CTLA-4 blockade in lung cancer. The protocol was immunoSEQ multiplex PCR, while the TCRdb copy is restricted to in-frame clones and leaves out a portion. The sample includes 85,000 to 100,000 clones, more than 70% of them seen just once. Worth noting for this clone: Antigen unknown.

CDR1 SGHRS and CDR2 YFSETQ come from the germline V gene. The CDR3 consists of 15 residues. V shed 2 bases and J 7 bases; nucleotides not matched to a gene: 7. Study-wide points: TCR clones from tumors expanded in blood after radiotherapy plus ipilimumab.

This chain uses TRBV5-1 with TRBJ2-2; 8 bases agree with TRBD1. Sample: peripheral blood, taken from a patient treated with radiotherapy plus ipilimumab. The sequence was obtained from a human donor with non-small cell lung cancer that progressed on radiotherapy plus ipilimumab. CDR3 amino acids: CASSFRQGASGELFF. The CDR3 DNA reads as TGCGCCAGCAGCTTCAGGCAGGGGGCAAGCGGGGAGCTGTTTTTT.